The sequence of this T cell receptor (beta chain) was determined in a study of radiotherapy plus CTLA-4 blockade in lung cancer. Whole-study context: Disease control was achieved by about 29% of patients, and objective responses by about 19%. General study results and limits: It was early blood T cell clone dynamics, with interferon-beta, that reportedly best predicted response.

Measured with immunoSEQ multiplex PCR; TCRdb has only the in-frame clones, and not every one. Among 81,000 or so clones listed, about 84% were seen once. In chemo-refractory metastatic non-small-cell lung cancer, patients got ipilimumab CTLA-4 blockade together with focal radiation. For this clone: Its antigen remains unknown.

The germline V and J ends were trimmed by 3 bases and 4 bases, with 9 bases remaining between them. Germline lookup yields CDR1 MDHEN and CDR2 SYDVKM. The CDR3 spans 13 residues. This clonotype originated in a human donor with non-small cell lung cancer who had stable disease on radiotherapy plus ipilimumab. Sample: peripheral blood, taken from a patient treated with radiotherapy plus ipilimumab. This sequence joins TRBV28 and TRBJ1-2; D gene unclear. Here the CDR3 reads CASSFGTPYGYTF. The DNA of the CDR3 is TGTGCCAGCAGTTTCGGCACCCCCTATGGCTACACCTTC.